Sequencing of this TCR beta chain was carried out in a study of control samples from healthy donors and cancer patients. There are a few counts of this clone. Repertoires were generated with immunoSEQ multiplex PCR, while TCRdb's copy carries only in-frame clones and drops some. The sample contains 100,000 to 150,000 clones, 92% of which appear only once. The length of the CDR3 is 16 residues. Trimming shortened V by 7 bases and J by 4 bases, and 22 bases separated the two germline ends. Germline CDR1 MNHNY, CDR2 SVGAGI (reference sequence). The J gene is TRBJ1-2, the V gene TRBV6-6, with D tentatively TRBD1 (5 bases). The sequence came from a woman aged 45-60 years in good health. The sample taken for sequencing was blood. The CDR3 DNA reads TGTGCCAGCACCACCCTAGGCCGGGGGGTGGTCTATGGCTACACCTTC. This gives the protein CASTTLGRGVVYGYTF.